Included here is one TCR beta chain sequence, with context. It lacks a known antigen. Base qualities are missing; no much larger clone stands one base away. The data originate from a study of T cells in Graves' hyperthyroidism and ophthalmopathy (dated by TCRdb to 2018 to 2020). The study in broad terms: Peripheral blood samples were taken at the time of initial diagnosis, prior to any treatment. The paper describes TCR Vbeta CDR3 sequencing of 140 or so peripheral blood samples, made up of some 40 ophthalmopathy patients, around 78 hyperthyroidism patients and 17 progressor patients. Whether ophthalmopathy could be predicted prospectively was tested in an independent validation cohort made up of roughly 19 hyperthyroidism patients plus 17 patients who later progressed to ophthalmopathy. TCR V-J signatures able to tell the groups apart were searched for in a discovery cohort of 90 to 100 patients, of whom roughly 42 had Graves' ophthalmopathy and roughly 58 had stable Graves' hyperthyroidism. Once sampling was done, hyperthyroidism patients were given methimazole at a starting dose of 30 mg daily, whereas ophthalmopathy patients were given high-dose intravenous methylprednisolone. For training and testing, the 100 or so patients in the discovery cohort were randomly divided in a 7:3 ratio. The study also compared thyroid tissue and blood T-cell repertoires from a handful of Graves' hyperthyroidism patients. The full study reports these points: In validation, progression to ophthalmopathy was predicted by the model with almost 71% sensitivity and around 75% specificity, a median of around 6.5 months before onset. A 13 V-J signature model separated ophthalmopathy from stable hyperthyroidism, with around 90% sensitivity and about 81% specificity in cross-validation and 80%/75% in testing. No statistical method was used to fix the sample size in advance, and group allocation was not hidden from the investigators. Most expanded thyroid clonotypes (frequency above 0.001) were also found in blood, which suggests that blood repertoires may mirror thyroid immune responses.

The TCR beta CDR3 regions were amplified from the RNA transcripts. The first round of RT-PCR for the TCR CDR3 was performed with the HTBI primer set and the Qiagen OneStep RT-PCR kit. A second multiplex PCR round built the libraries, followed by size selection and purification. The libraries were sequenced on an Illumina HiSeq2000 using paired-end 100 bp reads. The authors' analysis ran thus. SOAPnuke was used to process the raw data, removing reads that contained adapters or uncalled bases, had a mean Phred below 15, or lacked an exact match to the constant primer or identifier. High-quality paired reads were merged with COPE v1.2.5, and unique nucleotide sequences were defined as clonotypes. Clonotypes were aligned to IMGT TRBV, TRBD and TRBJ reference segments using MiTCR v1.1. The analysis was restricted to V-J combinations with a frequency above 0.0001, which together covered roughly 99% of the repertoires. The TCS score was defined as F50 (clonal expansion) divided by E x V (chaos), with BLOSUM62-based TCRdist calculated between CDR3 peptides within each V-J. Welch's t-statistics and random forest reduced fewer than 550 V-J features to roughly 13, which were used in a naive Bayes classifier (R e1071). TCRdb ran its own pipeline on the public reads, namely fastp trimming at Q25 and MiXCR clone calling, and kept in-frame beta chains. Identical CDR3 protein sequences are pooled into one entry, listed with their most common genes and DNA. None of the V and J calls come from the authors' own analysis; TCRdb made them. The sample data list hundreds of thousands of distinct CDR3 sequences, and 15% to 18% of these were observed just once. The ten top clones hold approximately 7.5% of the sample.

The CDR3 holds 13 amino acids from the cysteine to the phenylalanine. Of all the DNA, just the CDR3 is kept, 39 bases in frame from base 1. The germline ends are 8 bases apart after V is trimmed by 6 bases and J by 2 bases. The germline V gene encodes CDR1 LGHNT and CDR2 FRNRAP. Stable Graves' hyperthyroidism was defined as no progression to ophthalmopathy during 18 months of follow-up. Hyperthyroidism patients were aged 18 to 65 years and newly diagnosed, with disease duration of less than 2 months. The study excluded patients with uncontrolled infections, other autoimmune diseases, pregnancy or lactation. Diagnoses were established on the basis of clinical symptoms, serum thyroxine and TRAb, thyroid ultrasound, and orbital computed tomography. PBMCs were isolated from more than 8 ml of fresh peripheral blood by Ficoll-Paque density gradient centrifugation. Trizol reagent was used to extract total RNA, and RNA quality was then checked on an Agilent 2100 Bioanalyzer.

The sample taken for sequencing was blood. The sequence joins TRBV12-5 to TRBJ2-1, with the identity of the D gene unclear. The clonotype was recovered from a woman aged 18-30 years with Graves' hyperthyroidism. The CDR3 in this case is CASGLGTYNEQFF. The sequence in DNA is TGTGCTAGTGGCCTTGGGACCTACAATGAGCAGTTCTTC.